Shown below are 26 T cell receptor beta chains from a single sample sequenced in a study of blood T cell repertoires in COVID-19. Method: immunoSEQ multiplex PCR; TCRdb's copy keeps in-frame clones and lacks some. The table records about 290,000 clones, 70% to 90% of them present only once. The sample taken for sequencing was peripheral blood. The receptor set was obtained from a woman in her twenties or thirties with active or convalescent COVID-19.

The chain recombines TRBV5-5 with TRBJ2-7; perhaps TRBD1 as D (6 bases). This CDR3 comprises 14 residues. V was cut by 4 bases and J by 2 bases, with 13 bases left in between. CDR1 is SGHKS and CDR2 is YYEKEE in the germline V gene (reference sequence). The CDR3: CASSLVGGAYEQYF. In nucleotides, the CDR3 is TGTGCCAGCAGCCTGGTTGGGGGCGCCTACGAGCAGTACTTC.

The chain employs TRBV6-5 and TRBJ2-7; D ambiguous. The germline V gene encodes CDR1 MNHEY and CDR2 SVGAGI. V gave up 6 bases and J gave up 7 bases, with 7 bases separating them. The length of the CDR3 is 10 residues. The CDR3 bases are TGTGCCAGCAGCTTATTGGAGCAGTACTTC. This encodes CASSLLEQYF.

The J gene is TRBJ2-6, the V gene TRBV5-1, with D possibly being TRBD2 (5 bases). The CDR3 consists of 17 residues. Looked up from germline, CDR1 is SGHRS and CDR2 is YFSETQ. Trimming pared 0 bases from V and 2 bases from J, leaving 12 bases between. The CDR3 loop reads CASSLVTGNPGANVLTF. CDR3 in DNA: TGCGCCAGCAGCTTGGTTACGGGGAATCCTGGGGCCAACGTCCTGACTTTC.

This clone appeared a few times. The genes are TRBV5-1 and TRBJ1-1; 7 bases match TRBD1. Germline assignment: CDR1 SGHRS and CDR2 YFSETQ. There are 15 residues in the CDR3. J gave up 0 bases and V 4 bases, and 6 bases lay outside the gene matches. This CDR3 is CASSIRDSMNTEAFF. In DNA, the CDR3 is TGCGCCAGCAGCATCAGGGACAGCATGAACACTGAAGCTTTCTTT.

The chain couples TRBV18 to TRBJ1-1; no clear D. Looked up from germline, CDR1 is KGHSH and CDR2 is LQKENI. Trimming stripped 10 bases from V and 0 bases from J, with 6 bases between. The CDR3 has 11 residues. CDR3: CATLLNTEAFF. The CDR3 DNA sequence: TGTGCCACCCTCCTGAACACTGAAGCTTTCTTT.

This chain uses TRBV2 with TRBJ1-1; no definite D call. Germline CDR1 and CDR2: SNHLY and FYNNEI. Trimming stripped 7 bases from V and 3 bases from J, with 15 bases between. This CDR3 is built from 14 residues. In DNA, the CDR3 is TGTGCCAGCAAAGGTCCATCGAGGGACACTGAAGCTTTCTTT. Its translation is CASKGPSRDTEAFF.

This chain connects TRBV12-3 or TRBV12-4 to TRBJ1-1, with D possibly TRBD1 on 5 matching bases. V was cut by 5 bases and J by 7 bases, with 14 bases left in between. This CDR3 has 13 residues. CDR3: CASSRTHQGEAFF. CDR3 sequence (DNA): TGTGCCAGCAGTCGAACTCATCAGGGTGAAGCTTTCTTT.

The chain combines TRBV6-5 with TRBJ2-2, with TRBD1 matching 7 bases. Germline CDR1 is MNHEY and CDR2 is SVGAGI. V shed 8 bases, J shed 2 bases, and the junction held 5 bases outside the gene matches. The CDR3 runs 14 residues. The CDR3 DNA reads as TGTGCCAGCCTCCGGGACAGTAACACCGGGGAGCTGTTTTTT. The encoded protein is CASLRDSNTGELFF.

This clone was counted only a few times. The chain has TRBV4-3 and TRBJ1-2; D is perhaps TRBD1 (5 bases). CDR3 size: 15 residues. The germline V gene encodes CDR1 LGHNA and CDR2 YSLEER. Trimming left V 3 bases short and J 4 bases short, with 15 bases between. In nucleotides, the CDR3 is TGCGCCAGCAGCCAGCGCGGGACCAATCCCTATGGCTACACCTTC. Translating gives CASSQRGTNPYGYTF.

This chain connects TRBV11-1 to TRBJ2-5; TRBD1 matches at 8 bases. Trimming took 4 bases from V and 3 from J; bases not matched to a gene: 7. Germline V gene lookup returns CDR1 SGHAT and CDR2 FQDESV (reference sequence). This CDR3 contains 15 residues. Here the CDR3 reads CASSSPLDREETQYF. The CDR3 coding sequence is TGTGCCAGCAGCTCACCCCTGGACAGGGAAGAGACCCAGTACTTC.

V and J are TRBV6-5 and TRBJ2-7; 13 bases match TRBD2. The CDR3 is 15 amino acids. J was trimmed by 7 bases and V by 2 bases; bases with no gene match: 5. From germline, CDR1 is MNHEY and CDR2 SVGAGI. The CDR3 nucleotides read TGTGCCAGCAGTTACCTCGGACTAGCGGGGGCTGAGCAGTACTTC. It yields the protein CASSYLGLAGAEQYF.

The rearrangement links TRBV3-1 (or the pseudogene TRBV3-2) to TRBJ1-4, with D possibly matching TRBD1 (5 bases). Trimming stripped 1 base from V and 8 bases from J, with 11 bases between. The CDR3 is made up of 14 amino acids. Germline loops: CDR1 LGHDT, CDR2 YNNKEL (reference sequence). CDR3 nucleotide sequence: TGTGCCAGCAGCCAAGCGGCAGGGAACGAAAAACTGTTTTTT. Its translation: CASSQAAGNEKLFF.

J is TRBJ1-2 and V is TRBV6-5; no clear D gene. The CDR3 sequence is 14 residues long. Germline values: CDR1 MNHEY, CDR2 SVGAGI. V was pared by 6 bases and J by 4 bases, with 15 bases between. Here the CDR3 reads CASSPQGGRYGYTF. CDR3 bases: TGTGCCAGCAGCCCCCAAGGAGGACGCTATGGCTACACCTTC.

The sample holds a few counts of this clone. This sequence joins TRBV6-6 and TRBJ2-2; 8 nucleotides line up with TRBD1. Looked up from germline, CDR1 is MNHNY and CDR2 is SVGAGI (reference sequence). The CDR3 extends over 15 amino acids. V lost 6 bases, J lost 1 base, and 4 bases stayed unmatched. The CDR3 is CASRAGTGNTGELFF. DNA for the CDR3: TGTGCCAGCAGAGCCGGGACAGGGAACACCGGGGAGCTGTTTTTT.

In its sample, this clone was seen once. The genes are TRBV7-2 and TRBJ1-4; D gene ambiguous. This CDR3 spans 14 amino acids. V was trimmed by 1 base and J by 10 bases, leaving 13 bases between them. Germline CDR1 is SGHTA and CDR2 is FQGNSA. CDR3 coding DNA: TGTGCCAGCAGCTTAGAACATAGCACGGGAAAACTGTTTTTT. Encoded protein: CASSLEHSTGKLFF.

This chain uses TRBV7-2 with TRBJ2-3, with 9 bases matching TRBD2. The length of the CDR3 is 17 residues. The V gene end was trimmed by 4 bases and the J gene end by 4 bases; junction bases not matched to a gene: 12. CDR1 and CDR2 (germline): SGHTA, FQGNSA. The CDR3 sequence is CASSYRVAGGRSDTQYF. CDR3 nucleotide sequence: TGTGCCAGCAGCTACCGTGTTGCGGGGGGGCGTTCAGATACGCAGTATTTT.

The chain has TRBV11-3 and TRBJ2-3; 7 bases align to TRBD2. V lost 5 bases to trimming and J lost 5 bases; unmatched junction nucleotides: 10. Germline lookup yields CDR1 SGHNT and CDR2 YENEEA. The CDR3 extends over 15 amino acids. This chain's CDR3 is CASSPNGLGEDTQYF. The CDR3 region has the DNA TGTGCCAGCAGCCCAAACGGACTAGGCGAAGATACGCAGTATTTT.

Turning to this clone: At one boundary the junction diverges from the germline segment, which might be a read error. The V and J genes are TRBV12-3 or TRBV12-4 and TRBJ1-1; no firm D call. The CDR3 is 11 amino acids. The CDR3 is CASSFISFPVF. DNA of the CDR3: TGTGCCAGCAGTTTTATCTCTTTTCCGGTCTTT.

The table lists this clone with a count of one. The chain carries TRBV10-2 and TRBJ2-5, with TRBD2 matching 7 bases. Trimming removed 3 bases from V and 2 bases from J; junction bases left unmatched: 9. The CDR3 is 16 residues long. CDR1 WSHSY and CDR2 SAAADI come from the germline V gene. The CDR3 DNA reads as TGCGCCAGCAGTGAAGGGGTGCGGGGGATACAAGAGACCCAGTACTTC. This encodes CASSEGVRGIQETQYF.

V usage is TRBV27 and J usage is TRBJ2-3, with 8 positions matching TRBD2. CDR1 is MNHEY and CDR2 is SMNVEV in the germline V gene (reference sequence). V trimming: 8 bases; J trimming: 8 bases; junction bases outside the gene matches: 12. CDR3 length: 14 residues. CDR3 protein: CASGPGLGGFTQYF. CDR3 nucleotides: TGTGCCAGCGGCCCGGGACTAGGGGGGTTTACGCAGTATTTT.

V usage is TRBV3-1 (or the pseudogene TRBV3-2) and J usage is TRBJ2-1; possible D gene TRBD1, 5 bases. V was pared by 1 base and J by 9 bases, with 13 bases between. CDR1 LGHDT and CDR2 YNNKEL come from the germline V gene (reference sequence). CDR3 length equals 14 residues. CDR3 sequence: CASSQGGSWSEQFF. DNA for the CDR3: TGTGCCAGCAGCCAAGGGGGCTCATGGAGTGAGCAGTTCTTC.

J is TRBJ2-7 and V is TRBV28, with TRBD2 as a possible D gene (6 bases). V shed 5 bases and J shed 1 base, with 12 bases lying between them. The germline V gene has CDR1 MDHEN and CDR2 SYDVKM. This CDR3 region has 14 residues. This CDR3 is CASSGGTDSYEQYF. CDR3 nucleotides: TGTGCCAGCAGTGGGGGGACTGATTCCTACGAGCAGTACTTC.

The chain combines TRBV27 with TRBJ1-6; D unresolved. V was trimmed by 6 bases and J by 3 bases, leaving 3 bases between them. The germline V gene encodes CDR1 MNHEY and CDR2 SMNVEV (reference sequence). The CDR3 covers 12 residues. CDR3 sequence reads: CASSLYNSPLHF. The DNA for the CDR3 is TGTGCCAGCAGCCTCTATAATTCACCCCTCCACTTT.

This clone showed up just once. V gene TRBV21-1 combines with J gene TRBJ1-4; TRBD1 is the table's D call, not checked against the DNA. TRBV21-1 is reported as a pseudogene. The CDR3 is 18 amino acids. The CDR3 region has the DNA TGTGCCAGCAGCAAAACGCGAGGGACAACAGGGGGTGAAGAAAAACTGTTTTTT. It encodes CASSKTRGTTGGEEKLFF.

As concerns this clone: The junction departs from germline at one end; a sequencing error may be responsible. The chain links TRBV9 to TRBJ1-2; weak D call: TRBD1 (6 bases). Germline V lookup: CDR1 SGDLS, CDR2 YYNGEE. The CDR3 length is 15 residues. CDR3 loop: CARSVGGGLGYGYTF. The CDR3 coding sequence is TGTGCCCGCAGCGTAGGGGGGGGCCTTGGCTATGGCTACACCTTC.

This rearrangement joins TRBV19 to TRBJ2-3; weak D call: TRBD1 (6 bases). Trimming shortened V by 4 bases and J by 4 bases, and 15 bases separated the two germline ends. Germline V gives CDR1 LNHDA, CDR2 SQIVND (reference sequence). This CDR3 has 15 amino acids. DNA of the CDR3: TGTGCCAGTAGTACAGGGGTAATCGGCGCAGATACGCAGTATTTT. Protein: CASSTGVIGADTQYF. Full variable domain (remainder filled in from reference TRBV19 and TRBJ2-3): DGGITQSPKYLFRKEGQNVTLSCEQNLNHDAMYWYRQDPGQGLRLIYYSQIVNDFQKGDIAEGYSVSREKKESFPLTVTSAQKNPTAFYLCASSTGVIGADTQYFGPGTRLTVL.